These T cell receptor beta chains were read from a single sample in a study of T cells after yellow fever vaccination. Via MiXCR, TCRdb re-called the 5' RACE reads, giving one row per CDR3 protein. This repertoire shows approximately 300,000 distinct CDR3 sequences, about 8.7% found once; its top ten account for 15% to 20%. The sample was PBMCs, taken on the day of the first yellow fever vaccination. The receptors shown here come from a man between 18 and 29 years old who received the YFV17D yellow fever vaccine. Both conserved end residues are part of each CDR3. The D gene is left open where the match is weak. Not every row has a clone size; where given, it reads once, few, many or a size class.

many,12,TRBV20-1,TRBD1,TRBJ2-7,TGCAGTGCTATGGGACAGTCCTACGAGCAGTACTTC,CSAMGQSYEQYF
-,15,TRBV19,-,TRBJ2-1,TGTGCCAGTAGTATGACGGAGTACGCATACAATGAGCAGTTCTTC,CASSMTEYAYNEQFF
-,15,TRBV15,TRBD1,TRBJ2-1,TGTGCCACCAGCACCGGGACAGGGAACCACAATGAGCAGTTCTTC,CATSTGTGNHNEQFF
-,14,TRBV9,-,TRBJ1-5,TGTGCCAGCAGCGCCCCCCCAAGCAATCAGCCCCAGCATTTT,CASSAPPSNQPQHF
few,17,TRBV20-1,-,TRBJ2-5,TGCAGTGCTTACACTCCGAATACAGGGGCGGGAAGTGAGACCCAGTACTTC,CSAYTPNTGAGSETQYF
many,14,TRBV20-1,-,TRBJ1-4,TGCAGTGCTAGAGTGGCGGGTGGTAATGAAAAACTGTTTTTT,CSARVAGGNEKLFF
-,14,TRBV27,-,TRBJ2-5,TGTGCCAGCGCCCCGGTGGAGGGGGCAAAGACCCAGTACTTC,CASAPVEGAKTQYF
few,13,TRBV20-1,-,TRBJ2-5,TGCAGTGCTAGAGAGAACAGGGGAGGGACCCAGTACTTC,CSARENRGGTQYF
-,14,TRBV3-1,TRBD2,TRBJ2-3,TGTGCCAGCAGCCCCGGGACTAGCCTGCATACGCAGTATTTT,CASSPGTSLHTQYF
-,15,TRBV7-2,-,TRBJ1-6,TGTGCCAGCAGCTTATACAGGGTGCGTGGGTCACCCCTCCACTTT,CASSLYRVRGSPLHF
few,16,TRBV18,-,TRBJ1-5,TGTGCCAGCTCACCAATCCCAGCGGAAATGAATCAGCCCCAGCATTTT,CASSPIPAEMNQPQHF
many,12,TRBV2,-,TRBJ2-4,TGTGCCAGCGGAAGGGCGTCGAACATTCAGTACTTC,CASGRASNIQYF
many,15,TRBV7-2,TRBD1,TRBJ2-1,TGTGCCAGCAGCTCACCGGGACAGCCCTACAATGAGCAGTTCTTC,CASSSPGQPYNEQFF
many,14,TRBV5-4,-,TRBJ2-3,TGTGCCAGCAGCTTTCCCGAGATCACAGATACGCAGTATTTT,CASSFPEITDTQYF
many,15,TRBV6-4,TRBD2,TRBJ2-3,TGTGCCAGCAGTGACGGTGCGGGGGGGCAAGATACGCAGTATTTT,CASSDGAGGQDTQYF
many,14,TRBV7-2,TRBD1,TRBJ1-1,TGTGCCAGCAGCCCGACAGGGCGGGGCACTGAAGCTTTCTTT,CASSPTGRGTEAFF
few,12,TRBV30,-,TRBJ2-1,TGTGCCTGGAGTTTCAGGGCTTACGAGCAGTTCTTC,CAWSFRAYEQFF